Reported below is one T cell receptor (beta chain). TCRdb's copy holds only in-frame clones and misses some; the assay was immunoSEQ multiplex PCR. The sample holds roughly 190,000 clones; approximately 90% are singletons and the top ten take 0.5% to 0.6%. This entry belongs to a study of blood T cell repertoires in COVID-19. Source material: peripheral blood. The source of this sequence is a man aged 45-60 years with acute or convalescent COVID-19.

CDR3 residues: CASMGQGPYEQYF. The CDR3 DNA reads TGTGCCAGCATGGGACAGGGCCCCTACGAGCAGTACTTC. The gene calls are TRBV5-6 and TRBJ2-7; 9 bases agree with TRBD1. From germline, CDR1 is SGHDT and CDR2 YYEEEE. The J segment lost 2 bases and the V segment lost 6 bases, leaving 3 bases of the junction unmatched. The CDR3 has 13 residues.